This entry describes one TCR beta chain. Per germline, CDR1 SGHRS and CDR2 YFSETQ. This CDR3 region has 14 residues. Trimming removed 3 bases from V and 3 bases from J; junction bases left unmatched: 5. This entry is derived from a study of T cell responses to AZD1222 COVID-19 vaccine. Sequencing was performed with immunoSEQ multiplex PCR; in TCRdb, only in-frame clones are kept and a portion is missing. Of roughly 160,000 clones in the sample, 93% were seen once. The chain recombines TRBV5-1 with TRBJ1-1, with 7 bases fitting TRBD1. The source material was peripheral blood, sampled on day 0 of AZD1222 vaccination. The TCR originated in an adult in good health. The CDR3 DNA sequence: TGCGCCAGCAGCTGGGGACAGCCAGACACTGAAGCTTTCTTT. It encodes CASSWGQPDTEAFF. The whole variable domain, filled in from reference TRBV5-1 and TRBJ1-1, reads KAGVTQTPRYLIKTRGQQVTLSCSPISGHRSVSWYQQTPGQGLQFLFEYFSETQRNKGNFPGRFSGRQFSNSRSEMNVSTLELGDSALYLCASSWGQPDTEAFFGQGTRLTVV.